This T cell receptor (beta chain) was sequenced in a study of blood T cell repertoires in COVID-19 (dated by TCRdb to about 2020). In terms of the full investigation: The collaborator samples originated in the United States, Italy and Spain and spanned the acute and convalescent phases of COVID-19. Sample metadata almost always included a de-identified subject ID, COVID-19 status, age in years and sex. The samples were drawn from two sources: the first 160 participants of the ongoing ImmuneRACE study, and 950 to 1,500 subjects contributed by 6 global collaborators. Subjects who had been exposed to COVID-19, were actively infected with it, or had recovered from it provided the deeply sampled blood TCRbeta repertoires that made up the dataset. The repertoires were released in a freely available public database meant as a resource for research on the immune response to SARS-CoV-2. The material from the prospective study consisted of cDNA or gDNA derived from T cells, B-cell-depleted T cells, or PBMCs. Where HLA class I and class II types were available, the types were taken from metadata supplied by the sample provider, not from assay-based typing. General findings and caveats noted by the study authors: The amount of clinical and demographic metadata varied by source and participant and was provided uncurated.

The immunoSEQ Assay, a bias-controlled multiplex PCR, was used to amplify TCRbeta CDR3 regions from genomic DNA. Processing in the source paper ran as follows. Within the assay, amplification of reference gene primers was used to estimate how many nucleated cells each sample contained. To quantify the absolute abundance of each unique TCRbeta CDR3 rearrangement, sequence reads were collapsed and filtered. For each sample, productive Simpson clonality was calculated as the square root of Simpson's diversity index over productive rearrangements. TCRdb stores this immuneACCESS table with in-frame sequences only. Part of the clones is absent; in the studies checked, under half of the shortfall reflects unresolved V genes, and no reason is known for the rest. The DNA gave D and trimming, while V, J and clone size come from that table. Within this sample are 40,000 to 50,000 clones, with 70% to 90% of them counted one time only. Around 16% of the sample is taken by the ten largest.

This clone was found once. Its antigen has not been determined. Nothing much larger sits one base from this clone, and base qualities are not available. Here V drops 7 bases and J drops 6 bases, and the junction holds 7 bases not matched to any gene. Looking up the germline V gene yields CDR1 SGHTS and CDR2 YDEGEE. The CDR3 goes from the cysteine to the phenylalanine over 13 residues. Only the CDR3 DNA stays, 39 bases, in frame from base 1. Collaborating institutions collected whole blood in K2EDTA tubes following their own protocols. For TCRbeta analysis, collaborators shipped samples as frozen whole blood, isolated PBMCs, or DNA extracted from either of those sample types.

The chain employs TRBV5-8 and TRBJ1-3; TRBD1 matches 7 bases in the middle. This TCR came from a human donor in a cohort sampled during active COVID-19. The donor label of this sample is uncertain. Sequenced sample: peripheral blood. The CDR3 reads as follows: CASYLQGENTIYF. The DNA reads as follows: TGTGCCAGCTACCTTCAGGGGGAAAACACCATATATTTT.